This T cell receptor beta chain is from a study of cytomegalovirus exposure and HLA in healthy donors. CDR1 and CDR2 (germline): MDHEN, SYDVKM. Trimming stripped 3 bases from V and 2 bases from J, with 7 bases between. The CDR3 has 13 residues. Sequencing used immunoSEQ multiplex PCR; TCRdb keeps in-frame clones, though not all of them. The sample holds 230,000 or so clones, about 86% seen once. Sequenced material: PBMCs. The chain recombines TRBV28 with TRBJ2-5, with no clear D. The receptor was derived from a woman between 18 and 29 years old in good health and CMV-seronegative. CDR3 in DNA: TGTGCCAGCAGTTTCGGGTCACAAGAGACCCAGTACTTC. It encodes CASSFGSQETQYF.